These 27 T cell receptor beta chains share one sample of origin, sequenced in a study of shared clonotypes between healthy human individuals (dated by TCRdb to about 2020). Library construction relied on the immunoSEQ multiplex PCR assay. This immuneACCESS table, as held by TCRdb, lists in-frame sequences with V and J called but not all clones. Of the missing ones, under half trace to an unresolved V gene in checked studies; the others have no known cause. Present in this sample are roughly 450,000 clones, less than 85% of which were seen just once. The ten largest account for 10% to 15% of the sample. Sequencing input: PBMCs. All receptors come from a woman between 40 and 50 years old in good health. Some clones in this sample may be carry-over from other donors' samples.

This clone is a singleton in its sample. In DNA form, the CDR3 reads TGTGCCAGCAGCATGTTAATGGCAGATACGCAGTATTTT. Amino acid sequence: CASSMLMADTQYF. The chain employs TRBV11-2 and TRBJ2-3; D gene uncertain. V was cut by 5 bases and J by 4 bases, with 10 bases left in between. The CDR3 is made up of 13 amino acids. CDR1 and CDR2 (germline): SGHAT, FQNNGV.

Concerning this clone: This probably arose from a read error, given a far larger clone one base away. The chain carries TRBV7-2 and TRBJ1-3; TRBD1 might be the D (6 bases). In germline, CDR1 is SGHTA, CDR2 FQGNSA. This CDR3 is built from 17 residues. CDR3 in amino acids: CASSLSWGGSTGNAIYF. The CDR3, as DNA: TGTGCCAGCAGCTTAAGCTGGGGGGGCAGTACTGGAAACGCCATATATTTT.

This sequence joins TRBV5-1 and TRBJ1-5; 8 bases match TRBD1. This CDR3 is 16 amino acids long. Trimming removed 4 bases from V and 4 bases from J; junction bases left unmatched: 10. Germline CDR1 is SGHRS and CDR2 is YFSETQ. CDR3 loop: CASSPGQGSLNQPQHF. The CDR3 DNA reads as TGCGCCAGCAGCCCAGGACAGGGATCCCTTAATCAGCCCCAGCATTTT.

This chain links TRBV29-1 with TRBJ1-2; D uncertain. Germline-derived CDR1 and CDR2 are SQVTM and ANQGSEA. Between the trimmed V and J ends, which lost 7 bases and 5 bases, there was a span of 14 bases. CDR3 length equals 12 residues. As DNA, the CDR3 is TGCAGCGCGACGGCGGGTCCTTATGGCTACACCTTC. Translated: CSATAGPYGYTF.

This clone was recorded at least ten times. This chain joins TRBV6-4 and TRBJ2-1; TRBD2 agrees at 9 bases. V gave up 4 bases and J gave up 8 bases; unmatched junction bases: 9. The CDR3 has 15 amino acids. The germline gives CDR1 MRHNA, CDR2 SNTAGT. Here the CDR3 reads CASSVAVAGVHEQFF. CDR3 nucleotides: TGTGCCAGCAGTGTTGCGGTAGCGGGAGTGCATGAGCAGTTCTTC.

CDR3 residues: CASGQGNTEAFF. The CDR3 nucleotides are TGTGCCAGTGGCCAGGGGAACACTGAAGCTTTCTTT. The chain links TRBV19 to TRBJ1-1; D might be TRBD1 (5 bases). From germline, CDR1 is LNHDA and CDR2 SQIVND (reference sequence). Trimming left V 8 bases short and J 1 base short, with 8 bases between. The CDR3 covers 12 residues.

A single count supports this clone. This sequence joins TRBV11-3 and TRBJ2-6, with D possibly matching TRBD1 (6 bases). Germline lookup yields CDR1 SGHNT and CDR2 YENEEA. The CDR3 contains 14 residues. As DNA, the CDR3 is TGTGCTACGAACCAGGGGCCTGGGGCCAACGTCCTGACTTTC. It encodes CATNQGPGANVLTF.

This rearrangement joins TRBV4-1 to TRBJ2-5; 7 bases map to TRBD2. V lost 2 bases and J lost 4; bases outside the gene matches: 4. Germline V lookup: CDR1 MGHRA, CDR2 YSYEKL. The CDR3 runs 14 residues. The CDR3 bases are TGCGCCAGCAGCCAACCGACTAGCAGAGAGACCCAGTACTTC. Its translation is CASSQPTSRETQYF.

This sequence joins TRBV4-1 and TRBJ2-5; no clear D gene. CDR3 length equals 13 residues. Deletions cut 3 bases from V and 0 bases from J, with 5 bases between. Per the germline V gene, CDR1 is MGHRA and CDR2 is YSYEKL. CDR3 DNA: TGCGCCAGCAGCCAGACCAACCAAGAGACCCAGTACTTC. Translating gives CASSQTNQETQYF.

The chain combines TRBV6-1 with TRBJ2-3, with 11 bases lining up with TRBD1. Germline CDR1 MNHNS, CDR2 SASEGT. This CDR3 is built from 15 residues. J was trimmed by 4 bases and V by 2 bases; bases with no gene match: 2. DNA of the CDR3: TGTGCCAGCAGTGAATGGGGACAGGGGGCAGATACGCAGTATTTT. It translates to CASSEWGQGADTQYF.

V is TRBV27 and J is TRBJ1-4; D not resolved. There are 13 residues in the CDR3. V gave up 5 bases and J gave up 3 bases, with 7 bases separating them. The germline CDR1 and CDR2 sequences are MNHEY and SMNVEV (reference sequence). CDR3 DNA: TGTGCCAGCAGTAGAACAGCTAATGAAAAACTGTTTTTT. Encoded protein: CASSRTANEKLFF.

The chain employs TRBV5-1 and TRBJ2-1; D gene ambiguous. Deletions cut 4 bases from V and 4 bases from J, with 18 bases between. Germline lookup yields CDR1 SGHRS and CDR2 YFSETQ. This CDR3 spans 16 amino acids. The chain's CDR3 is CASSPWTASNYNEQFF. DNA of the CDR3: TGCGCCAGCAGCCCCTGGACGGCGTCAAATTACAATGAGCAGTTCTTC.

This clone has only one observation. A read error may produce the germline difference seen at one junction end. The chain links TRBV7-7 to TRBJ2-3; D is perhaps TRBD2 (5 bases). Looked up from germline, CDR1 is SSHAT and CDR2 is FNYEAQ (reference sequence). The CDR3 covers 15 residues. The CDR3 here is CASSLGLASTDTQYF. The CDR3 DNA reads TGTGCTAGCAGCTTGGGCCTAGCTAGCACAGATACGCAGTATTTT.

This sequence joins TRBV5-1 and TRBJ2-2; the match to TRBD1 covers 9 bases. The CDR3 extends over 16 amino acids. V lost 4 bases, J lost 3 bases, and 7 bases stayed unmatched. Germline CDR1 is SGHRS and CDR2 is YFSETQ. The CDR3 sequence: CASSPPGQGYTGELFF. The CDR3 DNA reads TGCGCCAGCAGCCCCCCGGGACAGGGCTACACCGGGGAGCTGTTTTTT.

CDR3 coding DNA: TGTGCCACCAGCAGAGCCCGGGAACCCCCAGCCGAGCAGTACTTC. It yields the protein CATSRAREPPAEQYF. The rearrangement joins TRBV15 to TRBJ2-7; the D gene is possibly TRBD2 (5 bases). The V gene lost 1 base and the J gene lost 6 bases, with 16 bases spanning the gap. The CDR3 covers 15 residues. Germline V gene lookup returns CDR1 LNHNV and CDR2 YYDKDF (reference sequence).

The chain links TRBV5-6 to TRBJ2-2; 8 bases map to TRBD1. The germline V gene encodes CDR1 SGHDT and CDR2 YYEEEE. The CDR3 sequence is 16 residues long. The ends lost 4 bases at V and 5 bases at J; junction bases unmatched: 10. The CDR3 coding sequence is TGTGCCAGCAGCCTTCCAGGGGGCGTAGGGACCGGGGAGCTGTTTTTT. It yields the protein CASSLPGGVGTGELFF.

V is TRBV6-5 and J is TRBJ1-5, with D possibly matching TRBD1 (6 bases). Trimming stripped 6 bases from V and 1 base from J, with 13 bases between. The germline gives CDR1 MNHEY, CDR2 SVGAGI. The CDR3 totals 15 residues. The CDR3 nucleotides are TGTGCCAGCAGCCGCCCAGGACAGAGCAATCAGCCCCAGCATTTT. This codes for CASSRPGQSNQPQHF.

The chain uses TRBV4-3 and TRBJ2-1; D is unclear. Looked up from germline, CDR1 is LGHNA and CDR2 is YSLEER. This CDR3 contains 13 residues. V dropped 0 bases and J dropped 9 bases, with 9 bases sitting between them. The CDR3 nucleotides are TGCGCCAGCAGCCAAGATGGGTATAGTGAGCAGTTCTTC. Its protein product is CASSQDGYSEQFF.

V gene TRBV28 combines with J gene TRBJ1-5; D is undetermined. Germline V CDR1 and CDR2: MDHEN, SYDVKM. This CDR3 contains 12 residues. V was pared by 6 bases and J by 11 bases, with 14 bases between. CDR3 coding DNA: TGTGCCAGCAGCTCCTACATGGAGGCCCAGCATTTT. This translates into CASSSYMEAQHF.

At least ten counts were recorded for this clone. The chain combines TRBV9 with TRBJ2-1, with TRBD2 identical over 7 bases. V was clipped by 7 bases and J by 0 bases; unmatched bases: 1. Looked up from germline, CDR1 is SGDLS and CDR2 is YYNGEE. CDR3 length equals 13 residues. DNA of the CDR3: TGTGCCAGCGGGAGGGACTCCTACAATGAGCAGTTCTTC. Translating it yields CASGRDSYNEQFF.

The rearrangement uses TRBV11-3 and TRBJ2-2, with 8 bases lining up with TRBD1. Germline V lookup: CDR1 SGHNT, CDR2 YENEEA. V shed 3 bases and J 7 bases; nucleotides not matched to a gene: 7. This CDR3 has 15 amino acids. The CDR3 nucleotides are TGTGCCAGCAGCTTCACAGGGGGATCAATCGGGGAGCTGTTTTTT. It codes for CASSFTGGSIGELFF.

This clone was observed a few times. The chain combines TRBV7-9 with TRBJ1-4; no clear D gene. This CDR3 spans 15 amino acids. Trimming took off 3 bases at V and 4 bases at J, with 12 bases between the two ends. CDR1 is SEHNR, CDR2 FQNEAQ, per germline (reference sequence). CDR3 sequence reads: CASSLRNSYNEKLFF. The CDR3 bases are TGTGCCAGCAGCTTGAGGAATAGCTATAATGAAAAACTGTTTTTT.

The chain links TRBV4-3 to TRBJ1-2, with D possibly TRBD1 on 6 matching bases. Trimming shortened V by 4 bases and J by 4 bases, and 16 bases separated the two germline ends. Germline V lookup: CDR1 LGHNA, CDR2 YSLEER. CDR3 length: 15 residues. This chain's CDR3 is CASSPDSRTPYGYTF. As DNA, the CDR3 is TGCGCCAGCAGCCCGGACAGCCGAACCCCCTATGGCTACACCTTC.

The rearrangement joins TRBV27 to TRBJ2-1, with TRBD2 matching over 8 bases. Germline CDR1 is MNHEY and CDR2 is SMNVEV (reference sequence). The CDR3 consists of 14 residues. Losses at the gene ends were 5 bases for V and 8 bases for J; bases not matched to a gene: 8. CDR3 sequence: CASSRGTRVDEQFF. The CDR3 nucleotides read TGTGCCAGCAGTCGCGGGACTAGAGTCGATGAGCAGTTCTTC.

The chain recombines TRBV13 with TRBJ1-2; 9 bases fit TRBD1. V gave up 5 bases and J gave up 7 bases; unmatched junction bases: 8. Germline V CDR1 and CDR2: PRHDT, FYEKMQ (reference sequence). The CDR3 contains 14 residues. The CDR3 is CASSKDRGFFGYTF. In DNA, the CDR3 is TGTGCCAGCAGCAAAGACAGGGGGTTTTTTGGCTACACCTTC.

The J gene is TRBJ1-2, the V gene TRBV25-1, with D maybe TRBD1 (6 bases). Trimming took off 2 bases at V and 7 bases at J, with 8 bases between the two ends. The CDR3 totals 12 residues. CDR1 MGHDK and CDR2 SYGVNS come from the germline V gene. The CDR3 protein is CASSENRVGYTF. The CDR3 DNA sequence: TGTGCCAGCAGTGAAAACAGGGTTGGCTACACCTTC.

This chain uses TRBV7-2 with TRBJ1-2, with TRBD1 matching 10 bases. Germline V gene lookup returns CDR1 SGHTA and CDR2 FQGNSA. V gave up 5 bases and J gave up 4 bases; unmatched junction bases: 13. This CDR3 contains 17 residues. The CDR3 nucleotides read TGTGCCAGCAGCACGACAGGGGGCTCACCTATTGCCTATGGCTACACCTTC. Translated: CASSTTGGSPIAYGYTF.